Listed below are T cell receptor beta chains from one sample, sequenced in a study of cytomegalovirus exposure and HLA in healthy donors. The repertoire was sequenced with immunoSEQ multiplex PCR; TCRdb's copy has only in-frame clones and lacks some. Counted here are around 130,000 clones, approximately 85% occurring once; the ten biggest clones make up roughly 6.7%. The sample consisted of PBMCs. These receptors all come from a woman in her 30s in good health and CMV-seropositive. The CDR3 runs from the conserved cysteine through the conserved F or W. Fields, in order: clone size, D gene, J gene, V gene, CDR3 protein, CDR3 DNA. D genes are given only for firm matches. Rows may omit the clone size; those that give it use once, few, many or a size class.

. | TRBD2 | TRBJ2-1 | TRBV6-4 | CASSDKTSGSNEQFF | TGTGCCAGCAGTGACAAGACTAGCGGGAGCAATGAGCAGTTCTTC
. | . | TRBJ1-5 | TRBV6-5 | CASSSGGGNQPQHF | TGTGCCAGCAGCTCGGGGGGGGGCAATCAGCCCCAGCATTTT
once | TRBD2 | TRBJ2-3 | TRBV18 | CASSPLAGGTDTQYF | TGTGCCAGCTCACCCCTAGCGGGAGGGACAGATACGCAGTATTTT
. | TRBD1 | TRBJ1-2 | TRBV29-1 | CSVWAGGGYTF | TGCAGCGTGTGGGCAGGGGGTGGCTACACCTTC
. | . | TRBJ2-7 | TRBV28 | CASSLRQNSKQYF | TGTGCCAGCAGTTTACGACAAAACAGTAAGCAGTACTTC
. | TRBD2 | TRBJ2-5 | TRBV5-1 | CASSLTGLAGGETQYF | TGCGCCAGCAGCTTGACCGGACTAGCGGGAGGAGAGACCCAGTACTTC
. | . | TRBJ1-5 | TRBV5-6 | CASSLGTGYGNQPQHF | TGTGCCAGCAGCTTGGGTACAGGGTATGGCAATCAGCCCCAGCATTTT
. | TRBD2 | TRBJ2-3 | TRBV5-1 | CASSFGAGEGRDTQYF | TGCGCCAGCAGCTTTGGGGCGGGAGAGGGGAGAGATACGCAGTATTTT
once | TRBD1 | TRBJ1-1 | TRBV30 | CAWSPQGGNTEAFF | TGTGCCTGGAGCCCACAGGGGGGCAACACTGAAGCTTTCTTT
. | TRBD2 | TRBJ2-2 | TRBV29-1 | CSAPGGVLAGEFNTGELFF | TGCAGCGCGCCCGGAGGCGTACTAGCGGGAGAGTTTAACACCGGGGAGCTGTTTTTT
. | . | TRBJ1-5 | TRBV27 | CASSQGLGNQPQHF | TGTGCCAGCAGCCAGGGATTGGGCAATCAGCCCCAGCATTTT
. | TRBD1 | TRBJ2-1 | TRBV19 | CASRQTGTGLSYNEQFF | TGTGCCAGTAGACAAACAGGGACAGGCCTCTCCTACAATGAGCAGTTCTTC
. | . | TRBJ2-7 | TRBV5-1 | CASSSTGLAYEQYF | TGCGCCAGCAGCTCCACAGGGTTGGCCTACGAGCAGTACTTC
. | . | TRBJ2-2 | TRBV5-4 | CASSLVGTSNTGELFF | TGTGCCAGCAGCTTGGTGGGGACTTCGAACACCGGGGAGCTGTTTTTT
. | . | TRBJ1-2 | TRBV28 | CASSKGDSYGYTF | TGTGCCAGCAGCAAGGGGGATAGCTATGGCTACACCTTC
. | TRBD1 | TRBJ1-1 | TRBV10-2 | CASSESRTGERAFF | TGCGCCAGCAGTGAGTCAAGGACAGGGGAAAGAGCTTTCTTT
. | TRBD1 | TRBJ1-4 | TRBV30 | CAWSVQGEKLFF | TGTGCCTGGAGTGTACAGGGGGAAAAACTGTTTTTT
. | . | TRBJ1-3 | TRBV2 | CASSAEGGGGNTIYF | TGTGCCAGCAGTGCCGAGGGAGGCGGGGGAAACACCATATATTTT
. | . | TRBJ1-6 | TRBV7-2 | CASSLDRGSPLHF | TGTGCCAGCAGCTTAGACCGGGGGTCACCCCTCCACTTT
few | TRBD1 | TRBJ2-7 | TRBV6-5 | CASSQGQGSIGQYF | TGTGCCAGCAGTCAGGGACAGGGGTCTATCGGGCAGTACTTC
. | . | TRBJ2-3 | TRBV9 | CASSVALVTDTQYF | TGTGCCAGCAGCGTAGCCCTAGTCACAGATACGCAGTATTTT
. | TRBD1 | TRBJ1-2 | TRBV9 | CASSFGQGMSKNYGYTF | TGTGCCAGCAGCTTTGGACAGGGAATGAGTAAAAACTATGGCTACACCTTC
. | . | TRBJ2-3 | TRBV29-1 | CSVDQGSGTDTQYF | TGCAGCGTTGACCAGGGCAGTGGCACAGATACGCAGTATTTT
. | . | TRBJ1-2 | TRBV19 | CASSIHPIQTGPPAF | TGTGCCAGTAGTATCCATCCCATTCAGACAGGACCCCCCGCCTTC